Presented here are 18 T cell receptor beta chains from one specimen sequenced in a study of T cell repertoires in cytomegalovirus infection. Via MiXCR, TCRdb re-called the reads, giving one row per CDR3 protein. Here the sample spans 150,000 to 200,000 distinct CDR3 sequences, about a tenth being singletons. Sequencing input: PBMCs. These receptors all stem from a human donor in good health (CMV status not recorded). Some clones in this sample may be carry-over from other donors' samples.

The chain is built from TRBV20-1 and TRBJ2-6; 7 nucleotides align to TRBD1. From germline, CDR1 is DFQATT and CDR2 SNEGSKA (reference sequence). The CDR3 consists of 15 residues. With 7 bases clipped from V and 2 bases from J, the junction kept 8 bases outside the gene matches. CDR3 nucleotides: TGCAGTGTTCGGCGACAGGGTCCTGGGGCCAACGTCCTGACTTTC. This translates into CSVRRQGPGANVLTF.

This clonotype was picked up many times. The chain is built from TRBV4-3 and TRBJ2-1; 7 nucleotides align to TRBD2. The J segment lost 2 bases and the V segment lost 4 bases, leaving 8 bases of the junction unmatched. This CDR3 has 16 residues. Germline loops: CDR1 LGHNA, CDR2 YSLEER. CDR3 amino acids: CASSPTSGGTYNEQFF. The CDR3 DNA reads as TGCGCCAGCAGCCCTACCTCCGGGGGGACCTACAATGAGCAGTTCTTC.

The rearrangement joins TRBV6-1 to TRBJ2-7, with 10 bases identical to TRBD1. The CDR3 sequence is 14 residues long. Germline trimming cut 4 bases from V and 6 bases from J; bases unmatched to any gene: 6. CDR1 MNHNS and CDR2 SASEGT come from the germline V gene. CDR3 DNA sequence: TGTGCCAGCAGTGGGTGGGACAGGGGCGGCGAGCAGTACTTC. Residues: CASSGWDRGGEQYF.

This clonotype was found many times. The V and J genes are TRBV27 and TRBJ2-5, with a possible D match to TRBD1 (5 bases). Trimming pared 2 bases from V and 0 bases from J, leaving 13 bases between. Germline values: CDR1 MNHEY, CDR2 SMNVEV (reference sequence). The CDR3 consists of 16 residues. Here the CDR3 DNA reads TGTGCCAGCAGTTTAGGGTGGGGCAGAGACCAAGAGACCCAGTACTTC. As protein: CASSLGWGRDQETQYF.

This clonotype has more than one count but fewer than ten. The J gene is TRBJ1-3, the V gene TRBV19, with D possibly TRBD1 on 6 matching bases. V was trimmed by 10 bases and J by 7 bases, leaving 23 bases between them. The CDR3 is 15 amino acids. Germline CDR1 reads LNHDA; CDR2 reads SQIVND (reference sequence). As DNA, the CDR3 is TGTGCCACCTACTCACCGGGACATTCTCCGAACACCATATATTTT. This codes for CATYSPGHSPNTIYF.

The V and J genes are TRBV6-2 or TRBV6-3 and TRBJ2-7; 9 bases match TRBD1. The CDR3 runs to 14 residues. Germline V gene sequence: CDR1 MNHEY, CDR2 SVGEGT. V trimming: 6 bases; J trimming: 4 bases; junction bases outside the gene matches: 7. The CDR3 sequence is CASRSGTGTYEQYF. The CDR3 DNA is TGTGCCAGCAGATCCGGGACAGGGACGTACGAGCAGTACTTC.

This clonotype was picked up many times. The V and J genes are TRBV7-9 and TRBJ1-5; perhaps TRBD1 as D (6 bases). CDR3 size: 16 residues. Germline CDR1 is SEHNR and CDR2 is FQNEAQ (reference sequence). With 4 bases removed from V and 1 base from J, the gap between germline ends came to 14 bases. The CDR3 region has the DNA TGTGCCAGCAGCTCGGTACAGGGATTAAGCAATCAGCCCCAGCATTTT. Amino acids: CASSSVQGLSNQPQHF. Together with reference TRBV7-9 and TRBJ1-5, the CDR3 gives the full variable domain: DTGVSQNPRHKITKRGQNVTFRCDPISEHNRLYWYRQTLGQGPEFLTYFQNEAQLEKSRLLSDRFSAERPKGSFSTLEIQRTEQGDSAMYLCASSSVQGLSNQPQHFGDGTRLSIL.

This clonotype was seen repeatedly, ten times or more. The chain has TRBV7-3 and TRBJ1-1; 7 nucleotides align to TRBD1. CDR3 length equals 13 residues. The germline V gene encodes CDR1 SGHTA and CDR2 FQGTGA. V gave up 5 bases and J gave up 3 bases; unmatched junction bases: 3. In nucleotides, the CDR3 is TGTGCCAGCAGCCCCGACAGGGACACTGAAGCTTTCTTT. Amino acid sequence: CASSPDRDTEAFF.

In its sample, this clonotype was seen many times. The CDR3 sequence is CASTPSGGQLNTEAFF. CDR3 DNA sequence: TGTGCCAGCACTCCCTCCGGGGGACAGTTGAACACTGAAGCTTTCTTT. The chain employs TRBV28 and TRBJ1-1; TRBD1 aligns across 7 bases. From germline, CDR1 is MDHEN and CDR2 SYDVKM. This CDR3 has 16 amino acids. The trim removed 7 bases at V and 0 bases at J, leaving 11 bases unmatched.

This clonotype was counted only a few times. CDR3 protein: CASSDPIQPQHF. CDR3 sequence (DNA): TGTGCCAGCAGCGATCCTATTCAGCCCCAGCATTTT. V usage is TRBV6-2 or TRBV6-3 and J usage is TRBJ1-5; no clear D. There are 12 residues in the CDR3. Looked up from germline, CDR1 is MNHEY and CDR2 is SVGEGT. With 6 bases removed from V and 6 bases from J, the gap between germline ends came to 9 bases.

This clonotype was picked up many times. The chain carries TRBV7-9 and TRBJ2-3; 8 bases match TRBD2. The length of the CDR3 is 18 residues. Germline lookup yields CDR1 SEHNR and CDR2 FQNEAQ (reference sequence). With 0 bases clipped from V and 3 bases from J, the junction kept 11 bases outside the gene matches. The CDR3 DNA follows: TGTGCCAGCAGCTTAGCGACAACGGGGGGGGACCCTACAGATACGCAGTATTTT. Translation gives CASSLATTGGDPTDTQYF. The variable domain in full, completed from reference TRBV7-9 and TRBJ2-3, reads DTGVSQNPRHKITKRGQNVTFRCDPISEHNRLYWYRQTLGQGPEFLTYFQNEAQLEKSRLLSDRFSAERPKGSFSTLEIQRTEQGDSAMYLCASSLATTGGDPTDTQYFGPGTRLTVL.

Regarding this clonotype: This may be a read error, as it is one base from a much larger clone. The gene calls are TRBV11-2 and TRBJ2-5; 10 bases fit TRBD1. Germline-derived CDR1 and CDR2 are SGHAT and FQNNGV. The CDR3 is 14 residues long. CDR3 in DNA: TGTACCAGCAGGCGGGACAGGGGTATTGAGACCCAGTACTTC. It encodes CTSRRDRGIETQYF.

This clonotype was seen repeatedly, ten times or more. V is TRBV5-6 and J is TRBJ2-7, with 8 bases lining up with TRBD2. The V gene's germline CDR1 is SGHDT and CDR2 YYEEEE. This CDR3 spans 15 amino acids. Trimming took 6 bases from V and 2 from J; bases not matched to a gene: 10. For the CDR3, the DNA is TGTGCCAGCACCTCGCCGGCGGGGGGAACCTACGAGCAGTACTTC. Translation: CASTSPAGGTYEQYF.

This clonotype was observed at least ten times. CDR3 residues: CASSSSGTANTEAFF. The CDR3 DNA is TGTGCCAGCAGCTCATCCGGGACGGCGAACACTGAAGCTTTCTTT. V gene TRBV7-2 combines with J gene TRBJ1-1, with D possibly TRBD1 on 5 matching bases. In germline, CDR1 is SGHTA, CDR2 FQGNSA. This CDR3 has 15 amino acids. Trimming took 4 bases from V and 1 from J, leaving 13 bases between them.

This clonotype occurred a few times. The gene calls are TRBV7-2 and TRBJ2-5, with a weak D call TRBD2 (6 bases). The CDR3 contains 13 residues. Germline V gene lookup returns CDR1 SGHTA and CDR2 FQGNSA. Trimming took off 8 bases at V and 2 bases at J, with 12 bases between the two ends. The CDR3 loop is CASSVRGQETQYF. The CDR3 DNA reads TGTGCCAGCTCTGTACGGGGGCAAGAGACCCAGTACTTC.

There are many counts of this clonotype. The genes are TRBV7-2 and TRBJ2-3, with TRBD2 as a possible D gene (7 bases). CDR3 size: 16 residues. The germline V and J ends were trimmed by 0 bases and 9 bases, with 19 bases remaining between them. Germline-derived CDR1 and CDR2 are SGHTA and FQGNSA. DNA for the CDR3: TGTGCCAGCAGCTTAGCGCCGGCTAGCGGAGGGGGGACGCAGTATTTT. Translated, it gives CASSLAPASGGGTQYF.

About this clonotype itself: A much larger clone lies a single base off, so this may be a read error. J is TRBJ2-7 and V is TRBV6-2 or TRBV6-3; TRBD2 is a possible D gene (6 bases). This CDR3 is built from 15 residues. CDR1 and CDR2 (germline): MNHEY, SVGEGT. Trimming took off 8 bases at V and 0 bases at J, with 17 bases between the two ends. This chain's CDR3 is CASGTTSQSSYEQYF. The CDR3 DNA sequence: TGTGCCAGCGGCACGACTAGTCAGAGCTCCTACGAGCAGTACTTC.

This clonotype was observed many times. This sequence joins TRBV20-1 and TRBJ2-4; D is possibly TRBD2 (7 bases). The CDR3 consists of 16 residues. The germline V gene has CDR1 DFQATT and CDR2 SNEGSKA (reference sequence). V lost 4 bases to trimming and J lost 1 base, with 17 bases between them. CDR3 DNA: TGCAGTGCTAAAACCCGGGGGGCTAGGGCCAAAAACATTCAGTACTTC. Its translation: CSAKTRGARAKNIQYF.